The 8 T cell receptor beta chains reported below all come from one sample, sequenced in a study of blood T cell repertoires in COVID-19. Assay: immunoSEQ multiplex PCR; the TCRdb copy retains only in-frame clones and omits some. The sample lists 200,000 to 250,000 clones, more than 75% seen once, with about 13% in the top ten. Sequencing was performed on peripheral blood. These receptors were taken from a human donor in a cohort sampled during active COVID-19.

The chain joins TRBV11-2 to TRBJ2-3, with 9 positions matching TRBD1. The V and J ends lost 2 bases and 2 bases, in that order; junction bases with no gene match: 2. The length of the CDR3 is 15 residues. Germline V CDR1 and CDR2: SGHAT, FQNNGV. The CDR3 nucleotides are TGTGCCAGCAGCTTAACAGGGGGCTACACAGATACGCAGTATTTT. Its protein product is CASSLTGGYTDTQYF.

The chain combines TRBV19 with TRBJ1-2; TRBD1 agrees at 10 bases. V lost 1 base and J lost 4; bases outside the gene matches: 3. Germline CDR1 and CDR2: LNHDA and SQIVND (reference sequence). The CDR3 is 15 amino acids. The CDR3: CASSIATGGFYGYTF. DNA of the CDR3: TGTGCCAGTAGTATAGCGACAGGGGGCTTCTATGGCTACACCTTC.

This sequence joins TRBV5-4 and TRBJ1-1; D not certain. The V end was cut by 6 bases, the J end by 0 bases, with 12 bases between. CDR1 is SGHNT and CDR2 is YYREEE in the germline V gene (reference sequence). The CDR3 is made up of 14 amino acids. The CDR3 spells CASNYPEMNTEAFF. The CDR3 nucleotides read TGTGCCAGCAACTACCCCGAAATGAACACTGAAGCTTTCTTT.

The genes are TRBV7-9 and TRBJ2-1, with D possibly TRBD1 on 6 matching bases. Trimming shortened V by 5 bases and J by 8 bases, and 7 bases separated the two germline ends. Germline CDR1 is SEHNR and CDR2 is FQNEAQ (reference sequence). The CDR3 has 11 residues. CDR3 in DNA: TGTGCCAGCAGCCCAGGGGATGAGCAGTTCTTC. Amino acids: CASSPGDEQFF.

This clone showed up just a few times. The gene calls are TRBV25-1 and TRBJ2-1; weak D call: TRBD1 (6 bases). This CDR3 spans 15 amino acids. V lost 7 bases and J 5 bases, leaving 18 bases between the germline ends. In germline, CDR1 is MGHDK, CDR2 SYGVNS. CDR3 region: CASTSRGRENNEQFF. In nucleotides, the CDR3 is TGTGCCAGCACCTCCAGGGGCAGGGAAAACAATGAGCAGTTCTTC.

The chain recombines TRBV5-4 with TRBJ1-1, with 8 bases identical to TRBD1. The CDR3 runs to 15 residues. Germline loops: CDR1 SGHNT, CDR2 YYREEE (reference sequence). The V gene end was trimmed by 4 bases and the J gene end by 4 bases; junction bases not matched to a gene: 9. The CDR3 DNA is TGTGCCAGCAGCCCGGACCCTACAGGGGGCACTGAAGCTTTCTTT. It translates to CASSPDPTGGTEAFF.

The genes are TRBV12-5 and TRBJ2-1; D is unclear. The CDR3 has 17 residues. V gave up 3 bases and J gave up 0 bases, with 15 bases separating them. Germline V lookup: CDR1 LGHNT, CDR2 FRNRAP. This CDR3 reads CASGFSAAPNSYNEQFF. The CDR3 DNA sequence: TGTGCTAGTGGTTTCAGTGCGGCACCTAACTCCTACAATGAGCAGTTCTTC.

The chain has TRBV28 and TRBJ1-5; tentatively, D is TRBD1 (5 bases). Germline loops: CDR1 MDHEN, CDR2 SYDVKM. V dropped 5 bases and J dropped 5 bases, with 7 bases sitting between them. The CDR3 contains 12 residues. The CDR3 protein is CASSIGDQPQHF. CDR3 coding DNA: TGTGCCAGCAGTATAGGGGATCAGCCCCAGCATTTT.